These T cell receptor beta chains were read from a single sample in a study of blood T cell repertoires in COVID-19. Profiled with immunoSEQ multiplex PCR; TCRdb holds only in-frame clones, not every one. The repertoire has around 270,000 clones, approximately 84% of them found once; the top ten carry approximately 14%. The sample comprised peripheral blood. All receptors derive from a person aged 70 to 80 with COVID-19, enrolled during active disease. The CDR3 runs from the conserved cysteine through the conserved F or W. The order of the fields is V gene, CDR3 protein.

V gene: TRBV19
CDR3 protein: CASSIFGTSVNNEQFF

V gene: TRBV27
CDR3 protein: CASAGLRAGEQFF

V gene: TRBV28
CDR3 protein: CASSFWQTQSYEQYF

V gene: TRBV28
CDR3 protein: CASSSPSGSSYNEQFF

V gene: TRBV12-1
CDR3 protein: CASSFVGQGRNQPQHF

V gene: TRBV7-9
CDR3 protein: CASSLDGGSIYEQYF

V gene: TRBV28
CDR3 protein: CASRGDRGGEKLFF

V gene: TRBV10-1
CDR3 protein: CASSEQGQSGSPLHF

V gene: TRBV6-6
CDR3 protein: CASSYKTGYEQYF

V gene: TRBV7-8
CDR3 protein: CASSPTGSNYGYTF

V gene: TRBV7-3
CDR3 protein: CASSLSAVGTDTQYF

V gene: TRBV5-1
CDR3 protein: CASSEQRGPAETQYF

V gene: TRBV4-3
CDR3 protein: CASSHTRGPSYEQYF

V gene: TRBV18
CDR3 protein: CASSPLISLGTGPGNTIYF

V gene: TRBV6-2/TRBV6-3
CDR3 protein: CASSYETVNSPLHF

V gene: TRBV6-6
CDR3 protein: CASRYTGGATNEKLFF

V gene: TRBV19
CDR3 protein: CASSASTDYSNQPQHF

V gene: TRBV6-2/TRBV6-3
CDR3 protein: CASRPFNSNQPQHF

V gene: TRBV6-6
CDR3 protein: CASSLVGGSEKLFF

V gene: TRBV11-2
CDR3 protein: CASSFISGSGELFF

V gene: TRBV18
CDR3 protein: CASSPQEGTASGNTIYF

V gene: TRBV10-3
CDR3 protein: CAISELAAAGEQYF

V gene: TRBV7-2
CDR3 protein: CASSTVSGNTFF

V gene: TRBV11-2
CDR3 protein: CASRRAGGEETQYF

V gene: TRBV24-1
CDR3 protein: CATSGAGPYNEQFF

V gene: TRBV28
CDR3 protein: CASRTLTGGQNSPFHF

V gene: TRBV5-4
CDR3 protein: CASRLAGGGGETQYF

V gene: TRBV7-9
CDR3 protein: CASTFGLRHSSSTDTQYF

V gene: TRBV29-1
CDR3 protein: CSVVGDSRYEQYF

V gene: TRBV24-1
CDR3 protein: CATSDPQLAGGSQETQYF

V gene: TRBV6-1
CDR3 protein: CASSEGDTNEKLFF

V gene: TRBV27
CDR3 protein: CASSGTSGSREQYF

V gene: TRBV6-1
CDR3 protein: CASSGRGGAGFYEQYF

V gene: TRBV27
CDR3 protein: CASSLSPQTGGYTF

V gene: TRBV13
CDR3 protein: CASSFGDRNTEAFF

V gene: TRBV7-8
CDR3 protein: CASSSNRVQPQHF

V gene: TRBV7-3
CDR3 protein: CASSLIGDTQYF

V gene: TRBV12-3/TRBV12-4
CDR3 protein: CASSERDEQYF

V gene: TRBV4-1
CDR3 protein: CASSQKDRDNEKLFF

V gene: TRBV27
CDR3 protein: CASSLKGLTNTGELFF

V gene: TRBV3-1/TRBV3-2
CDR3 protein: CASSQLQTSGQETQYF

V gene: TRBV3-1/TRBV3-2
CDR3 protein: CASSQWGGNQPQHF

V gene: TRBV28
CDR3 protein: CASSLLLQPQHF

V gene: TRBV5-4
CDR3 protein: CASSSEAEKLFF

V gene: TRBV28
CDR3 protein: CASSTTGGNQPQHF

V gene: TRBV19
CDR3 protein: CASSTRQGGGAEKLFF

V gene: TRBV7-2
CDR3 protein: CASSSWTSGRAFF

V gene: TRBV3-1/TRBV3-2
CDR3 protein: CASSSHAGPLGETQYF

V gene: TRBV2
CDR3 protein: CASSDWAGKETQYF